This T cell receptor (beta chain) emerged from a study of blood T cell repertoires in COVID-19. Study in general: COVID-19 samples from acute and convalescent phases originated in the United States, Italy and Spain.

The length of the CDR3 is 14 residues. Germline values: CDR1 MNHNS, CDR2 SASEGT. Trimming shortened V by 2 bases and J by 0 bases, and 5 bases separated the two germline ends. Measured with immunoSEQ multiplex PCR; TCRdb has only the in-frame clones, and not every one. The table lists roughly 130,000 clones, about four fifths of them singletons, with roughly 9.7% in the top ten. The receptor comes from a man aged 35 to 55 with active or convalescent COVID-19. The gene calls are TRBV6-1 and TRBJ1-3; D gene uncertain. The sample comprised peripheral blood. The DNA for the CDR3 is TGTGCCAGCAGTGAATTCTACTCTGGAAACACCATATATTTT. Protein: CASSEFYSGNTIYF.